The sequence of this T cell receptor (beta chain) was determined in a study of blood T cell repertoires in COVID-19. Study in general: From the United States, Italy and Spain came samples of acute and convalescent COVID-19. T cells, B-cell-depleted T cells, or PBMCs provided the cDNA or gDNA that served as material.

Germline V gene sequence: CDR1 LNHNV, CDR2 YYDKDF (reference sequence). The CDR3 is made up of 17 amino acids. Trimming at V came to 1 base and at J to 3 bases, leaving 6 bases not matched to a gene. The repertoire was sequenced with immunoSEQ multiplex PCR; TCRdb's copy has only in-frame clones and lacks some. Found here are roughly 79,000 clones, about four fifths of them singletons; the top ten hold about 7.4%. Sequencing used peripheral blood. This receptor was taken from a human donor in a cohort sampled during active COVID-19. The chain links TRBV15 to TRBJ2-2; TRBD1 matches 9 bases. CDR3 in amino acids: CATSRAAGQGYTGELFF. In DNA form, the CDR3 reads TGTGCCACCAGCAGAGCGGCGGGACAGGGATACACCGGGGAGCTGTTTTTT. The variable domain in full, completed from reference TRBV15 and TRBJ2-2, reads DAMVIQNPRYQVTQFGKPVTLSCSQTLNHNVMYWYQQKSSQAPKLLFHYYDKDFNNEADTPDNFQSRRPNTSFCFLDIRSPGLGDTAMYLCATSRAAGQGYTGELFFGEGSRLTVL.